A selection of T cell receptor beta chains follows, all from one sample in a study of shared clonotypes between healthy human individuals. Sequencing used immunoSEQ multiplex PCR; TCRdb keeps in-frame clones, though not all of them. The top ten hold around 1.8% of the sample, which has fewer than 850,000 clones, approximately 79% seen once. Specimen: memory CD4+ T cells sorted from blood. These receptors were collected from a woman aged 30 to 39 in good health. Each CDR3 is given without its conserved first and last residue. Size is omitted from some rows. Given values are once, few, many or a class for expanded clones.

>TRBJ2-7|NA|TRBV15
ATGDRSSYEQY
>TRBJ1-4|NA|TRBV5-5
ASSLSRGAVEKLF
>TRBJ2-7|NA|TRBV4-1
ASSHPGHSYEQY
>TRBJ1-1|NA|TRBV7-9
ASSRDRGWKNTEAF
>TRBJ1-1|NA|TRBV27
ASSHPSGSNEAF
>TRBJ2-5|once|TRBV29-1
STKQGSETQY
>TRBJ2-3|few|TRBV4-1
ASSHAGGREGLGGTQY
>TRBJ2-3|NA|TRBV28
ASTFRLTGTQY
>TRBJ2-2|NA|TRBV9
ASSVATPGLAGMNTGELF
>TRBJ2-3|NA|TRBV7-8
ASSLSGSTDTQY
>TRBJ1-6|NA|TRBV11-3
ASSLERGSPLH
>TRBJ2-3|NA|TRBV5-6
ASSLGRNTDTQY
>TRBJ2-1|NA|TRBV19
ASSISAGGPYEQF
>TRBJ2-4|NA|TRBV11-2
ASSLSGYTKNIQY
>TRBJ2-3|NA|TRBV18
ASSPPNGALNTQY
>TRBJ2-7|NA|TRBV5-1
ASSSGRGYEQY
>TRBJ2-1|NA|TRBV7-9
ASTPSGAPNNEQF
>TRBJ1-2|NA|TRBV7-9
ASSLVAGTGDGYT
>TRBJ2-3|few|TRBV10-3
AISDWASGDTDTQY
>TRBJ1-5|NA|TRBV7-3
ASSLDTLSNQPQH
>TRBJ1-1|few|TRBV28
ASRTGPTEAF
>TRBJ2-1|NA|TRBV5-4
ASSQGSGTGINEQF
>TRBJ1-2|NA|TRBV11-2
ASSSLRYGYT
>TRBJ2-3|NA|TRBV21-1
ASSIRQGAHTDTQY
>TRBJ2-5|NA|TRBV5-1
ASSLEGHQETQY
>TRBJ1-2|NA|TRBV7-9
ASRPRATGGYT
>TRBJ2-3|NA|TRBV11-2
ASSSSGQRSTDTQY
>TRBJ2-1|once|TRBV9
ASSPMDSLGNEQF
>TRBJ1-3|once|TRBV28
ASSFRRSRIGNTIY
>TRBJ2-3|NA|TRBV28
ASSLSTRATDTQY
>TRBJ2-3|NA|TRBV6-4
ASSSLAGGPDTQY
>TRBJ2-2|NA|TRBV11-2
ASSPTLLSGELF
>TRBJ2-1|many|TRBV18
ASSPMNSGTNNEQF
>TRBJ1-2|NA|TRBV10-2
ASSARQGGNYGYT
>TRBJ1-1|NA|TRBV6-1
ASTPQQQNTEAF
>TRBJ2-5|NA|TRBV5-1
ASSRQQETQY
>TRBJ1-4|NA|TRBV6-1
ASRAWDPTNEKLF
>TRBJ1-6|NA|TRBV30
AWSVVSPLH
>TRBJ2-1|many|TRBV5-1
ASSRSGGGYNEQF
>TRBJ2-7|many|TRBV14
ASSQDSPRSYEQY
>TRBJ2-7|few|TRBV6-1
ASRTPGLARYEQY
>TRBJ1-3|NA|TRBV27
ASRPTSAGNTIY
>TRBJ1-1|NA|TRBV19
ASTPTGTVKAF
>TRBJ1-5|many|TRBV2
ASSGEGQGGQPQH
>TRBJ2-1|NA|TRBV10-1
ASSLTPEDEQF
>TRBJ2-5|NA|TRBV4-1
ASSQIPQGQETQY
>TRBJ1-4|NA|TRBV4-2
ASSQGTGSVEKLF
>TRBJ2-5|many|TRBV11-2
ASSRQTGEGETQY
>TRBJ2-2|NA|TRBV11-2
ASSPGHLNTGELF
>TRBJ1-5|NA|TRBV7-9
ASSLGGNSNQPQH
>TRBJ2-7|NA|TRBV9
ASRNDYEQY
>TRBJ2-5|NA|TRBV30
AWSVRSFQETQY
>TRBJ1-5|NA|TRBV19
ASSRRQVNPNQPQH